A single sample is the source of the 30 T cell receptor beta chains below, sequenced in a study of blood T cell repertoires in COVID-19. The assay was immunoSEQ multiplex PCR, and TCRdb's table has in-frame clones only and misses some. The profile shows some 85,000 clones, 75% to 80% of them singletons. The sample was peripheral blood. These receptors originate from a man in his 70s with COVID-19, enrolled during active disease.

In nucleotides, the CDR3 is TGTGCCAGCAGCAGTGGACAGGGACGGGTTGGCTACACCTTC. Its protein is CASSSGQGRVGYTF. The chain joins TRBV7-2 to TRBJ1-2, with TRBD1 matching 8 bases. The CDR3 runs 14 residues. V gave up 5 bases and J gave up 7 bases; unmatched junction bases: 9. Germline CDR1 reads SGHTA; CDR2 reads FQGNSA.

This clone was recorded a few times. The chain employs TRBV7-6 and TRBJ1-3; no clear D. The germline V gene has CDR1 SGHVS and CDR2 FNYEAQ. This CDR3 has 18 amino acids. Trimming removed 1 base from V and 2 bases from J, with 18 bases in between. This chain's CDR3 is CASSLGIREQSAGNTIYF. The CDR3 DNA sequence: TGTGCCAGCAGCTTAGGTATTCGGGAACAGTCAGCTGGAAACACCATATATTTT.

The rearrangement uses TRBV2 and TRBJ2-1, with D possibly TRBD2 on 6 matching bases. The germline V gene has CDR1 SNHLY and CDR2 FYNNEI. The CDR3 runs to 14 residues. Between the trimmed V and J ends, which lost 7 bases and 8 bases, there was a span of 18 bases. Written as DNA, the CDR3 is TGTGCCAGCAAGAGCAGGACTATTCAGGATGAGCAGTTCTTC. Translating gives CASKSRTIQDEQFF.

The J gene is TRBJ1-2, the V gene TRBV20-1; D is ambiguous. The CDR3 consists of 12 residues. V lost 3 bases and J lost 6, with 11 bases in between. The germline V gene encodes CDR1 DFQATT and CDR2 SNEGSKA (reference sequence). The CDR3 DNA reads as TGCAGTGCTAGTAACAGCCGCGATGGCTACACCTTC. Translating it yields CSASNSRDGYTF.

This chain connects TRBV6-2 or TRBV6-3 to TRBJ1-3, with D tentatively TRBD1 (6 bases). V shed 6 bases and J shed 0 bases, with 9 bases lying between them. This CDR3 is 14 amino acids long. Germline values: CDR1 MNHEY, CDR2 SVGEGT. CDR3 in DNA: TGTGCCAGCAGCAGACAGGCCTCTGGAAACACCATATATTTT. This translates into CASSRQASGNTIYF.

V is TRBV7-3 and J is TRBJ2-3; D call uncertain. Per germline, CDR1 SGHTA and CDR2 FQGTGA. This CDR3 contains 14 residues. V shed 4 bases and J shed 6 bases, with 14 bases lying between them. The CDR3 DNA reads TGTGCCAGCAGCTCGACTTCTAGAGACGATACGCAGTATTTT. It is translated as CASSSTSRDDTQYF.

The chain links TRBV28 to TRBJ2-1; the match to TRBD2 covers 7 bases. V lost 7 bases to trimming and J lost 0 bases; unmatched junction nucleotides: 9. CDR1 is MDHEN and CDR2 is SYDVKM in the germline V gene. The CDR3 sequence is 16 residues long. In DNA, the CDR3 is TGTGCCAGCACCAAATATGCGGGAGTCTCCTACAATGAGCAGTTCTTC. Translating gives CASTKYAGVSYNEQFF.

This chain joins TRBV28 and TRBJ1-2; 7 positions agree with TRBD1. This CDR3 region has 15 residues. In germline, CDR1 is MDHEN, CDR2 SYDVKM. V trimming: 6 bases; J trimming: 8 bases; junction bases outside the gene matches: 15. The CDR3, as DNA: TGTGCCAGCAGCCCCACAGGGGCCCGTCGGGGGGGCTACACCTTC. It yields the protein CASSPTGARRGGYTF.

The chain recombines TRBV7-2 with TRBJ2-3, with 7 bases lining up with TRBD2. CDR1 SGHTA and CDR2 FQGNSA come from the germline V gene. CDR3 length: 15 amino acids. The J segment lost 1 base and the V segment lost 0 bases, leaving 1 base of the junction unmatched. The CDR3 is CASSLAAGGTDTQYF. Written as DNA, the CDR3 is TGTGCCAGCAGCTTAGCGGCGGGGGGCACAGATACGCAGTATTTT.

On this clone itself: The junction shows a germline mismatch at one end, possibly a read error. The V gene is TRBV20-1, the J gene TRBJ1-1; 10 positions agree with TRBD1. CDR1 and CDR2 from the germline V gene are DFQATT and SNEGSKA (reference sequence). CDR3 length: 11 residues. The CDR3 loop reads CSARDLGTGEF. The CDR3, as DNA: TGCAGTGCTAGAGATCTCGGGACAGGGGAATTT.

The J gene is TRBJ2-2, the V gene TRBV5-1; 11 nucleotides agree with TRBD1. V lost 2 bases, J lost 1 base, and 7 bases stayed unmatched. The germline gives CDR1 SGHRS, CDR2 YFSETQ. The CDR3 has 18 residues. CDR3 region: CASSLGSGQGVNTGELFF. CDR3 DNA sequence: TGCGCCAGCAGCTTAGGTTCGGGACAGGGGGTGAACACCGGGGAGCTGTTTTTT.

In regard to this clone: An end of the junction differs from the germline gene, which may be a read error. The rearrangement links TRBV7-7 to TRBJ2-1; a possible D gene is TRBD1 (6 bases). Germline assignment: CDR1 SSHAT and CDR2 FNYEAQ (reference sequence). This CDR3 has 15 amino acids. The CDR3 region has the DNA TGTGCTAGCAGCTTAGAACAGGGATCCTACAATGAGCAGTTCTTC. It specifies CASSLEQGSYNEQFF.

The sample holds a few counts of this clone. This sequence joins TRBV6-6 and TRBJ2-7; a weak D match, TRBD1 (6 bases). Trimming pared 8 bases from V and 3 bases from J, leaving 11 bases between. Germline assignment: CDR1 MNHNY and CDR2 SVGAGI (reference sequence). The CDR3 has 12 residues. CDR3 sequence reads: CASVGQIYEQYF. The CDR3 coding sequence is TGTGCCAGCGTCGGACAGATCTACGAGCAGTACTTC.

This clone appeared a few times. The sample has other DNA sequences that encode this CDR3 too. The chain combines TRBV28 with TRBJ2-7, with 11 nucleotides matching TRBD1. After removal of 3 bases from V and 3 bases from J, the junction contained 4 bases not matched to a gene. Per germline, CDR1 MDHEN and CDR2 SYDVKM. The CDR3 sequence is 15 residues long. CDR3 nucleotide sequence: TGTGCCAGCAGTTTGGGGACAGGGGGACTCTACGAGCAGTACTTC. As protein: CASSLGTGGLYEQYF.

In its sample, this clone was seen many times. The chain combines TRBV7-8 with TRBJ1-2; D might be TRBD1 (6 bases). This CDR3 region has 15 residues. Germline V gene sequence: CDR1 SGHVS, CDR2 FQNEAQ. Trimming left V 1 base short and J 5 bases short, with 14 bases between. The CDR3 DNA follows: TGTGCCAGCAGCTTAGATTGGGGACACCATTATGGCTACACCTTC. This translates into CASSLDWGHHYGYTF. The full variable domain, rest sourced from reference TRBV7-8 and TRBJ1-2, is GAGVSQSPRYKVAKRGQDVALRCDPISGHVSLFWYQQALGQGPEFLTYFQNEAQLDKSGLPSDRFFAERPEGSVSTLKIQRTQQEDSAVYLCASSLDWGHHYGYTFGSGTRLTVV.

This clone has just one count. The chain is built from TRBV19 and TRBJ1-1; tentative D call: TRBD1 (5 bases). Trimming stripped 5 bases from V and 4 bases from J, with 14 bases between. Germline CDR1 reads LNHDA; CDR2 reads SQIVND (reference sequence). This CDR3 is 14 amino acids long. CDR3 region: CASSPQGWGTEAFF. The DNA for the CDR3 is TGTGCCAGTAGTCCTCAGGGTTGGGGCACTGAAGCTTTCTTT.

This chain connects TRBV19 to TRBJ1-1, with TRBD1 matching 9 bases. This CDR3 is built from 16 residues. Per germline, CDR1 LNHDA and CDR2 SQIVND (reference sequence). The J segment lost 3 bases and the V segment lost 7 bases, leaving 12 bases of the junction unmatched. For the CDR3, the DNA is TGTGCCAGTACCCCCCGACCGGGACAGGGTCACACTGAAGCTTTCTTT. Translated, it gives CASTPRPGQGHTEAFF.

The V and J genes are TRBV6-2 or TRBV6-3 and TRBJ2-1; TRBD2 agrees at 10 bases. V lost 0 bases, J lost 5 bases, and 10 bases stayed unmatched. Germline V CDR1 and CDR2: MNHEY, SVGEGT. The CDR3 is made up of 18 amino acids. The CDR3 loop is CASSYSYIAGGRNNEQFF. CDR3 in DNA: TGTGCCAGCAGTTACTCGTACATAGCGGGGGGACGGAACAATGAGCAGTTCTTC.

J is TRBJ2-7 and V is TRBV6-5, with 9 bases lining up with TRBD1. Germline V gene data show CDR1 as MNHEY and CDR2 as SVGAGI. CDR3 size: 14 residues. Unmatched junction bases numbered 6, after V lost 7 bases and J lost 2 bases. The CDR3 sequence: CASTHGTGPYEQYF. CDR3 DNA sequence: TGTGCCAGCACCCACGGGACAGGGCCCTACGAGCAGTACTTC.

The chain joins TRBV5-1 to TRBJ2-5, with a possible D match to TRBD1 (5 bases). Trimming removed 8 bases from V and 4 bases from J, with 15 bases in between. The CDR3 consists of 13 residues. The germline CDR1 and CDR2 sequences are SGHRS and YFSETQ. CDR3 sequence reads: CASRGASGETQYF. As DNA, the CDR3 is TGCGCCAGTCGTGGGGCTAGTGGAGAGACCCAGTACTTC.

The chain's CDR3 is CASKDSPTEAFF. Written as DNA, the CDR3 is TGTGCCAGCAAAGACAGCCCCACTGAAGCTTTCTTT. This rearrangement joins TRBV28 to TRBJ1-1, with D perhaps matching TRBD1 (5 bases). V was pared by 7 bases and J by 4 bases, with 10 bases between. The CDR3 sequence is 12 residues long. In germline, CDR1 is MDHEN, CDR2 SYDVKM.

The chain uses TRBV4-2 and TRBJ1-4, with unresolved D. The germline V gene has CDR1 LGHNA and CDR2 YNFKEQ. The CDR3 is 15 amino acids. V lost 4 bases and J lost 6, with 15 bases in between. CDR3 sequence (DNA): TGTGCCAGCAGCCCAAGTGTGGGCAGCTATGAAAAACTGTTTTTT. Translated, it gives CASSPSVGSYEKLFF.

J is TRBJ1-2 and V is TRBV30; the D gene is possibly TRBD1 (6 bases). In germline, CDR1 is GTSNPN, CDR2 SVGIG (reference sequence). The CDR3 loop spans 12 amino acids. The V end lost 5 bases, the J end lost 1 base, and 8 bases lay between the germline ends. In nucleotides, the CDR3 is TGTGCCTGGCACAGGGTTAACTATGGCTACACCTTC. Encoded protein: CAWHRVNYGYTF.

This clone was observed a single time. This rearrangement joins TRBV19 to TRBJ2-2; 9 bases align to TRBD1. In germline, CDR1 is LNHDA, CDR2 SQIVND (reference sequence). CDR3 size: 15 residues. The V gene end was trimmed by 6 bases and the J gene end by 5 bases; junction bases not matched to a gene: 7. CDR3 in amino acids: CASRRGQGKTGELFF. DNA of the CDR3: TGTGCCAGTAGACGAGGACAGGGGAAGACCGGGGAGCTGTTTTTT.

The V call is TRBV6-2 or TRBV6-3, the J call TRBJ2-5; 7 bases agree with TRBD1. The V gene's germline CDR1 is MNHEY and CDR2 SVGEGT. V was pared by 6 bases and J by 5 bases, with 12 bases of the junction left unmatched. The length of the CDR3 is 15 residues. The CDR3 sequence: CASSETGARWETQYF. The CDR3 DNA sequence: TGTGCCAGCAGCGAAACAGGGGCTAGGTGGGAGACCCAGTACTTC.

V and J are TRBV20-1 and TRBJ2-5; a weak D match, TRBD1 (5 bases). CDR1 DFQATT and CDR2 SNEGSKA come from the germline V gene (reference sequence). Trimming took off 3 bases at V and 5 bases at J, with 13 bases between the two ends. The CDR3 is made up of 13 amino acids. The CDR3 reads CSASRVQGETQYF. The CDR3 region has the DNA TGCAGTGCTAGTCGAGTCCAGGGTGAGACCCAGTACTTC.

The chain links TRBV19 to TRBJ2-3; 11 bases agree with TRBD2. The CDR3 consists of 15 residues. V gave up 10 bases and J gave up 8 bases; unmatched junction bases: 14. Germline assignment: CDR1 LNHDA and CDR2 SQIVND (reference sequence). The CDR3 DNA reads as TGTGCCACCCTTAGCGGGAGGGCAAGAATTGGTACGCAGTATTTT. Encoded protein: CATLSGRARIGTQYF. Full variable domain (remainder filled in from reference TRBV19 and TRBJ2-3): DGGITQSPKYLFRKEGQNVTLSCEQNLNHDAMYWYRQDPGQGLRLIYYSQIVNDFQKGDIAEGYSVSREKKESFPLTVTSAQKNPTAFYLCATLSGRARIGTQYFGPGTRLTVL.

About this clone: At one boundary the junction diverges from the germline segment, which might be a read error. The rearrangement joins TRBV5-4 to TRBJ1-2; tentative D call: TRBD1 (6 bases). The CDR3 sequence is 15 residues long. Germline lookup yields CDR1 SGHNT and CDR2 YYREEE (reference sequence). CDR3 sequence (DNA): TGTGCCAGCAGCTCGGGCCTATTTGAAGACATTGGGGGCTCCTTC. Amino acids: CASSSGLFEDIGGSF. The variable domain in full, completed from reference TRBV5-4 and TRBJ1-2, reads ETGVTQSPTHLIKTRGQQVTLRCSSQSGHNTVSWYQQALGQGPQFIFQYYREEENGRGNFPPRFSGLQFPNYSSELNVNALELDDSALYLCASSSGLFEDIGGSFGSGTRLTVV.

This clone qualifies as medium-sized. The chain is built from TRBV4-1 and TRBJ2-5, with D hard to call. V lost 0 bases and J lost 5, with 4 bases in between. Germline V lookup: CDR1 MGHRA, CDR2 YSYEKL. CDR3 size: 12 residues. CDR3 protein: CASSQDRETQYF. DNA of the CDR3: TGCGCCAGCAGCCAAGATCGTGAGACCCAGTACTTC.

This clone was counted only a few times. The V call is TRBV7-2, the J call TRBJ2-3, with D possibly being TRBD2 (5 bases). The CDR3 extends over 14 amino acids. Looked up from germline, CDR1 is SGHTA and CDR2 is FQGNSA. Trimming cost V 2 bases and J 2 bases, with 8 bases left between them. The CDR3 is CASSLFRDTDTQYF. CDR3 DNA: TGTGCCAGCAGCTTATTCCGGGACACAGATACGCAGTATTTT.